A selection of T cell receptor beta chains follows, all from one sample in a study of tumor-infiltrating lymphocytes in primary liver carcinoma. One entry per CDR3 protein, called by TCRdb with MiXCR from the multiplex PCR reads. Here the sample spans approximately 45,000 distinct CDR3 sequences, 75% being singletons. Input material: tumor-adjacent normal liver tissue. Receptors were obtained from a woman between 25 and 40 years old with primary liver carcinoma and hepatitis B virus infection. CDR3s include the opening cysteine and the closing phenylalanine or tryptophan. A D gene is named only where the DNA matches it firmly. The size entry is marked missing in some rows and otherwise reads once, few, many or a size class.

size | J | V | D | CDR3 | DNA
. | TRBJ2-2 | TRBV4-1 | TRBD2 | CASSHSISGSNGELFF | TGCGCCAGCAGCCACTCGATTAGCGGGAGTAACGGGGAGCTGTTTTTT
. | TRBJ2-3 | TRBV10-3 | . | CVISESTATDTQYF | TGTGTCATCAGCGAGTCGACCGCCACAGATACGCAGTATTTT
. | TRBJ2-7 | TRBV10-3 | . | CAISESTGTYEQYF | TGTGCCATCAGTGAGTCGACCGGGACCTACGAGCAGTACTTC
. | TRBJ1-5 | TRBV6-2/TRBV6-3 | . | CASNYSGYQPQHF | TGTGCCAGCAATTACTCGGGGTACCAGCCCCAGCATTTT
. | TRBJ2-1 | TRBV29-1 | TRBD1 | CSPGRQGINEQFF | TGCAGCCCCGGAAGACAGGGAATCAATGAGCAGTTCTTC
. | TRBJ2-7 | TRBV12-3/TRBV12-4 | TRBD1 | CSSRNQGAHGQYF | TGTTCCAGCAGGAACCAGGGGGCCCACGGGCAGTACTTC
. | TRBJ2-1 | TRBV11-2 | TRBD2 | CANSLWLGGVGGKGNEQFF | TGTGCCAACAGCTTGTGGCTGGGAGGGGTGGGCGGGAAAGGGAATGAGCAGTTCTTC
many | TRBJ1-1 | TRBV13 | TRBD1 | CASSFHYLQGAPEAFF | TGTGCCAGCAGCTTCCACTATTTACAGGGGGCCCCTGAAGCTTTCTTT
once | TRBJ2-5 | TRBV4-1 | . | CASSPSAGAAETKYF | TGCGCCAGCAGCCCGAGTGCAGGGGCCGCAGAGACCAAGTACTTC
many | TRBJ2-7 | TRBV4-2 | TRBD2 | CASSSRLAESYEQYF | TGTGCCAGCAGTAGTAGACTAGCGGAGTCCTACGAGCAGTACTTC
. | TRBJ2-2 | TRBV6-2/TRBV6-3 | . | CASEGGVPTGELFF | TGTGCCAGCGAAGGAGGAGTTCCCACCGGGGAGCTGTTTTTT
many | TRBJ2-5 | TRBV10-3 | . | CAISESGGRSRETQYF | TGTGCCATCAGTGAGTCTGGGGGCCGCTCTCGGGAGACCCAGTACTTC
. | TRBJ1-5 | TRBV12-3/TRBV12-4 | . | CAVSFRINQPQHF | TGTGCCGTCAGTTTCCGGATCAATCAGCCCCAGCATTTT
. | TRBJ2-1 | TRBV4-2 | . | CAISQETQCAKEQFF | TGTGCCATCAGTCAAGAGACGCAGTGTGCCAAAGAGCAGTTCTTC
many | TRBJ2-7 | TRBV29-1 | TRBD2 | CSVEFPSGNSYEQYF | TGCAGCGTTGAATTCCCTAGCGGGAACTCCTACGAGCAGTACTTC